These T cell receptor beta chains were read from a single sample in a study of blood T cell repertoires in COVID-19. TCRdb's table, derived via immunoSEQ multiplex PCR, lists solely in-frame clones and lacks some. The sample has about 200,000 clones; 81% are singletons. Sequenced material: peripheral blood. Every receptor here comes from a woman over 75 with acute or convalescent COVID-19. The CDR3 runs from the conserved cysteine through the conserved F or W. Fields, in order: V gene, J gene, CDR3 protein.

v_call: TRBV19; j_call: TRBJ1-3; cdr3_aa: CASTPSGNTIYF
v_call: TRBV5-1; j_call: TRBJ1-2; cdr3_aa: CASSSPGQGSWGYGYTF
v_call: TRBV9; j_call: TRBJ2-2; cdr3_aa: CASSPQGLNTGELFF
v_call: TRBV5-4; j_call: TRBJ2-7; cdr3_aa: CASSFTGDRSYEQYF
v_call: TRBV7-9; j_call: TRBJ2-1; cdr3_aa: CASSSTGNEQFF
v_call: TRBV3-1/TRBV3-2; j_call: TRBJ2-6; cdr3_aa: CASSLLGTGVSGANVLTF
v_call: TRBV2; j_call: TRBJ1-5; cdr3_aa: CASSSDRGGNQPQHF
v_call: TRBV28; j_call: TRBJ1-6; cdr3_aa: CASSSLISPLHF
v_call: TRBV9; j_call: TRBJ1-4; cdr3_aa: CASSLSGRGTTNEKLFF
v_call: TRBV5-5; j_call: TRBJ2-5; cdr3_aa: CASSFQGVETQYF
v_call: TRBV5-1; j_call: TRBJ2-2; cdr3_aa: CASRGLAGASTGELFF
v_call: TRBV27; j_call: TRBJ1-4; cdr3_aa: CASSLSDRPREKLFF
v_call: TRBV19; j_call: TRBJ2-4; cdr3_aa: CASRQRDSKNIQYF
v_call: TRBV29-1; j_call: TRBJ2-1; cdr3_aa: CSPRTPYNEQFF
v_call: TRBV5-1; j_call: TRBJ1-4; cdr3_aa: CASSPGGGTNEKLFF
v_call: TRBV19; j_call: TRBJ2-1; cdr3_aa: CASSMPRGNEQFF
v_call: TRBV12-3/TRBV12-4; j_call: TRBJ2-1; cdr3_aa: CASGRLQFF
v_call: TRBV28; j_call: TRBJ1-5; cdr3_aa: CASAFQGPSNQPQHF
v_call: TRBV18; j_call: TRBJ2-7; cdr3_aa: CASSPPGQVRGEQYF
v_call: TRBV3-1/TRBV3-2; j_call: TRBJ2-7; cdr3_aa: CASSLAAGTGPYEQYF
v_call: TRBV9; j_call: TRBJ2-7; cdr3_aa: CASSVGTVSYEQYF
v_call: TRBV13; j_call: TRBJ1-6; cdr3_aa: CASSLDRGNSPLHF
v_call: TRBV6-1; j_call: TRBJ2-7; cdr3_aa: CASSEVRGGGLSYEQYF
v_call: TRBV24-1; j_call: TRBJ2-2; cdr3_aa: CATSDLGLAGGTGELFF
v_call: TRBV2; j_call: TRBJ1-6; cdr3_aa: CASSTGYSNSPLHF
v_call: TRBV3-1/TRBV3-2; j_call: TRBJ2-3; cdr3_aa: CASSQLRDTQYF
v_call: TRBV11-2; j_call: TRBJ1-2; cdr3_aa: CASSLGTSYGYTF
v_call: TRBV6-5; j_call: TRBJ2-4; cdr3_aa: CASSSSGRAGVNIQYF
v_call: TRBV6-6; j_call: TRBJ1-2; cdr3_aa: CASSYSRRARDYGYTF
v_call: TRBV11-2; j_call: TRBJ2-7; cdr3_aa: CASSLSGLAGGEQYF
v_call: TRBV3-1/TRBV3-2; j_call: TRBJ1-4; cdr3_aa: CASSRGVGAARVLANEKLFF
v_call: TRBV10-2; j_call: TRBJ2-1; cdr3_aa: CASSESAGGAYNEQFF
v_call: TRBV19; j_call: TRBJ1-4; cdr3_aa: CASRRTGATNEKLFF
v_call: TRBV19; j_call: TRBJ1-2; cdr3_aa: CASSQGDYGYTF
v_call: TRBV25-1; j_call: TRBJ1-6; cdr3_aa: CASTEQGGGSPLHF
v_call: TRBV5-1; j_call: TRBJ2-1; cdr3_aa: CASSLASGAYNEQFF